A single sample is the source of the 9 T cell receptor beta chains below, sequenced in a study of beta chain features in type 1 diabetes. General study results and limits: A moderate, significant TCRB CDR3 shortening appeared in type 1 diabetes across four CD4+ subsets.

The antigens of these receptors remain unknown. Isolated RNA was reverse transcribed in full, so expressed TCRB transcripts were sequenced. TCRdb keeps only in-frame clones here, not all; method: immunoSEQ multiplex PCR. This sample has about 230,000 clones, with roughly 17% found just once. The sequencing input was naive CD4+ T cells from blood. Receptors originate from a man aged 30 to 39 with type 1 diabetes.

The chain is built from TRBV4-1 and TRBJ2-5, with a possible D match to TRBD1 (6 bases). V was cut by 0 bases and J by 6 bases, with 11 bases left in between. Germline CDR1 and CDR2: MGHRA and YSYEKL. CDR3 length: 14 amino acids. CDR3 in DNA: TGCGCCAGCAGCCAAGATACAGGGAAGAAGACCCAGTACTTC. It encodes CASSQDTGKKTQYF.

This clone was counted only a few times. J is TRBJ2-1 and V is TRBV29-1; D is possibly TRBD1 (5 bases). The germline CDR1 and CDR2 sequences are SQVTM and ANQGSEA. This CDR3 spans 15 amino acids. Trimming stripped 1 base from V and 1 base from J, with 11 bases between. In DNA, the CDR3 is TGCAGCGTTGAAGGACAGATTCTATCCTACAATGAGCAGTTCTTC. The encoded protein is CSVEGQILSYNEQFF.

V usage is TRBV7-2 and J usage is TRBJ2-1; D is ambiguous. V lost 10 bases and J 4 bases, leaving 8 bases between the germline ends. This CDR3 has 11 residues. From germline, CDR1 is SGHTA and CDR2 FQGNSA. The chain's CDR3 is CATTVYNEQFF. The CDR3 DNA follows: TGTGCCACCACAGTTTACAATGAGCAGTTCTTC.

V gene TRBV29-1 combines with J gene TRBJ2-7; tentatively, D is TRBD1 (6 bases). V was trimmed by 6 bases and J by 0 bases, leaving 12 bases between them. CDR1 is SQVTM and CDR2 is ANQGSEA in the germline V gene. This CDR3 region has 13 residues. This CDR3 reads CSVEDSTSYEQYF. CDR3 DNA: TGCAGCGTAGAGGACAGCACCTCCTACGAGCAGTACTTC.

The chain uses TRBV19 and TRBJ2-1; the D is unclear. The CDR3 covers 13 residues. Germline loops: CDR1 LNHDA, CDR2 SQIVND (reference sequence). The ends were cut back, 6 bases at V and 4 bases at J, with 10 bases in the middle. The CDR3, as DNA: TGTGCCAGTAGCCTCCGGGCGTACAATGAGCAGTTCTTC. This codes for CASSLRAYNEQFF.

This clone was picked up a small number of times. The chain links TRBV7-2 to TRBJ2-6; D remains ambiguous. V gave up 1 base and J gave up 1 base, with 5 bases separating them. Per the germline V gene, CDR1 is SGHTA and CDR2 is FQGNSA. The CDR3 has 15 amino acids. DNA for the CDR3: TGTGCCAGCAGCTTAGTCCGATCTGGGGCCAACGTCCTGACTTTC. Its protein is CASSLVRSGANVLTF. Based on the CDR3 plus reference TRBV7-2 and TRBJ2-6, the full variable domain is GAGVSQSPSNKVTEKGKDVELRCDPISGHTALYWYRQSLGQGLEFLIYFQGNSAPDKSGLPSDRFSAERTGGSVSTLTIQRTQQEDSAVYLCASSLVRSGANVLTFGAGSRLTVL.

V and J are TRBV4-3 and TRBJ2-2, with D unresolved. CDR3 length equals 14 residues. Germline V gene sequence: CDR1 LGHNA, CDR2 YSLEER. Trimming took off 1 base at V and 0 bases at J, with 3 bases between the two ends. The CDR3 sequence: CASSQGPNTGELFF. CDR3 in DNA: TGCGCCAGCAGCCAAGGGCCGAACACCGGGGAGCTGTTTTTT.

This clone was observed a few times. V gene TRBV4-3 combines with J gene TRBJ2-7, with 11 bases fitting TRBD1. Germline V gene data show CDR1 as LGHNA and CDR2 as YSLEER. V dropped 0 bases and J dropped 6; count of bases not matched to a gene: 4. The CDR3 loop spans 15 amino acids. In DNA form, the CDR3 reads TGCGCCAGCAGCCAAGATAGGGACAGGGGGAGCGAGCAGTACTTC. Its translation is CASSQDRDRGSEQYF.

V gene TRBV21-1 combines with J gene TRBJ1-2. TRBV21-1 constitutes a pseudogene. This CDR3 is built from 12 residues. The CDR3 DNA reads as TGTGCCAGCCGCCTGATAGGCTATGGCTACACCTTC. Translated, it gives CASRLIGYGYTF.